The subject of this entry is one T cell receptor beta chain. Its antigen is not known. The CDR3 runs 16 residues. The ends were cut back, 3 bases at V and 0 bases at J, with 12 bases in the middle. Germline assignment: CDR1 KGHSH and CDR2 LQKENI. The sample is drawn from a study of T-cell reconstitution after alpha-beta-depleted transplantation in children. Study-wide results and limits: In some patients, recipient T cells and intrathymic progenitors surviving conditioning explained high day-60 diversity. Reports say that about two months after transplant, the alpha-beta T cells came out of several hundred graft clones that had expanded. The authors attributed T-cell counts and diversity one year after transplant mostly to newly produced T cells.

The TCRbeta library was prepared with unique molecular identifiers. TCRdb fed the PCR reads into MiXCR, producing one record per CDR3 protein. The sample carries 90,000 to 130,000 distinct CDR3 sequences, approximately 10% recorded once. This TCR was sampled from a boy between 2 and 10 years old with acute lymphoblastic leukemia, due to receive a stem cell transplant. This chain uses TRBV18 with TRBJ2-1; D ambiguous. Material: PBMCs, obtained before TCRalphabeta/CD19-depleted stem cell transplant. CDR3 coding DNA: TGTGCCAGCTCACCGGATCAGGTCCCCTCCTACAATGAGCAGTTCTTC. As protein: CASSPDQVPSYNEQFF.